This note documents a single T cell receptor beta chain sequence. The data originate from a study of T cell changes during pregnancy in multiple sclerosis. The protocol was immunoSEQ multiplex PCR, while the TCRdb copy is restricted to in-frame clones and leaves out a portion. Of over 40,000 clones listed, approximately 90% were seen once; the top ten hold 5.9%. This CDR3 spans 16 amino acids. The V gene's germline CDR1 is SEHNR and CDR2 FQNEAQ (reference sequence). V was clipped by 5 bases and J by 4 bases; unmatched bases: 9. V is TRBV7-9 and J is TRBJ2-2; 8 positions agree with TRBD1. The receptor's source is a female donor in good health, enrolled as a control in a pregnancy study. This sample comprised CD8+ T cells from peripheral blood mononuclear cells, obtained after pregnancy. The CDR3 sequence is CASSRGQGRGTGELFF. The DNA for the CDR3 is TGTGCCAGCAGCCGTGGACAGGGACGCGGCACCGGGGAGCTGTTTTTT.